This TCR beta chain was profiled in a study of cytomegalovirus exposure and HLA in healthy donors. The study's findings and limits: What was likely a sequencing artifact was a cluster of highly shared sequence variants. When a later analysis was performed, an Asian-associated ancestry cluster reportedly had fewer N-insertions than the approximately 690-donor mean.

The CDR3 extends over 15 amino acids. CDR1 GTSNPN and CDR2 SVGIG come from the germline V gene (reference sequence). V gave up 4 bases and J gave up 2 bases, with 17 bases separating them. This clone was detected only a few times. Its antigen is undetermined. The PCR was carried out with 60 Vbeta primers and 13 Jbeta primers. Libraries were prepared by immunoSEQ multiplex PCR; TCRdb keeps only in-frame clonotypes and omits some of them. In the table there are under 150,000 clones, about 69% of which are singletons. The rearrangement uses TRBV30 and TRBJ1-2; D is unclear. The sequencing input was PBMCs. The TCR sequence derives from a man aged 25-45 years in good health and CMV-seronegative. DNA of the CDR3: TGTGCCTGGACTCGACCGCCGGGAAACAACTATGGCTACACCTTC. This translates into CAWTRPPGNNYGYTF.